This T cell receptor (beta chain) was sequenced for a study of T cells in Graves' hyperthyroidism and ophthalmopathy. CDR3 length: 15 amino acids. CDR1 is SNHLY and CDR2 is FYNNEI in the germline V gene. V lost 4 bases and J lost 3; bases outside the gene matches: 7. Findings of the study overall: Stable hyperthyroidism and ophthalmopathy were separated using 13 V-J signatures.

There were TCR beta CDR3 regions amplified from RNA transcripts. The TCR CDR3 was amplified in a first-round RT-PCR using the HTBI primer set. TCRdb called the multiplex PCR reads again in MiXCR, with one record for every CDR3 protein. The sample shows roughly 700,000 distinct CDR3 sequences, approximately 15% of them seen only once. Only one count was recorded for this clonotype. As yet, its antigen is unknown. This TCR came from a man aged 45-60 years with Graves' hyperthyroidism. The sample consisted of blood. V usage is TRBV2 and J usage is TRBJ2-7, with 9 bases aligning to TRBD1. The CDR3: CASSVQGASDYEQYF. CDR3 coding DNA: TGTGCCAGCAGTGTACAGGGGGCCTCGGACTACGAGCAGTACTTC.